This T cell receptor (beta chain) originates from a study of OX40 agonist ivuxolimab in advanced cancers. Generated by immunoSEQ multiplex PCR, the TCRdb table keeps only in-frame clones and is missing some. The sample yields roughly 93,000 clones, about 80% seen once. Points from the study as a whole: More expanded clones were found, on average, in CD8+ than in CD4+ T cells.

The V end was cut by 2 bases, the J end by 5 bases, with 22 bases between. The length of the CDR3 is 18 residues. Germline V gene sequence: CDR1 LGHNT, CDR2 FRNRAP. Turning to this clone: Its specificity is not known.

The receptor comes from an adult with an advanced solid tumor such as melanoma, head and neck, liver or kidney cancer. This chain uses TRBV12-5 with TRBJ2-1; a possible D gene is TRBD2 (6 bases). Sample: CD4+ or CD8+ T cells sorted from blood, taken in a trial of the OX40 agonist ivuxolimab. Here the CDR3 reads CASGLPRLAFTEDNEQFF. CDR3 in DNA: TGTGCTAGTGGTTTGCCCCGTCTAGCGTTTACTGAGGACAATGAGCAGTTCTTC.